This TCR beta chain was observed in a study of blood T cell repertoires in COVID-19. Across the study: Samples of COVID-19 (acute and convalescent) were obtained from the United States, Italy and Spain. Nucleic acid was either cDNA or gDNA, and it came from T cells, B-cell-depleted T cells, or PBMCs.

Germline V gene lookup returns CDR1 SEHNR and CDR2 FQNEAQ (reference sequence). The V and J ends lost 6 bases and 6 bases, in that order; junction bases with no gene match: 9. This CDR3 is 15 amino acids long. The table came from immunoSEQ multiplex PCR; TCRdb's copy has only in-frame clones and leaves some out. The data show around 160,000 clones, with 80% seen just once and 10% to 15% held by the top ten. The chain has TRBV7-9 and TRBJ2-3, with 10 bases aligning to TRBD1. The sequencing sample was made of peripheral blood. This clonotype was obtained from a man aged 60 to 75 with active or convalescent COVID-19. This CDR3 reads CASRRGQGIPDTQYF. CDR3 sequence (DNA): TGTGCCAGCAGAAGGGGACAGGGGATTCCGGATACGCAGTATTTT.